This TCR beta chain was captured by sequencing in a study of blood T cell repertoires in COVID-19. Study background: Sources were T cells, B-cell-depleted T cells, or PBMCs; the material itself was cDNA or gDNA.

Repertoires were generated with immunoSEQ multiplex PCR, while TCRdb's copy carries only in-frame clones and drops some. The table records approximately 200,000 clones, around 84% of them present only once. Cohorts were determined from participant-reported clinical history. The CDR3 totals 13 residues. With 8 bases removed from V and 11 bases from J, the gap between germline ends came to 21 bases. Per germline, CDR1 MNHEY and CDR2 SMNVEV (reference sequence). The TCR was taken from a woman in her 30s who had recovered from COVID-19. The rearrangement uses TRBV27 and TRBJ1-1; D gene uncertain. Input material: PBMCs or T cells enriched from blood (not recorded which). The CDR3 DNA is TGTGCCAGCTTTCAGATCCCCGGGAGAGTGGCTTTCTTT. Protein sequence: CASFQIPGRVAFF.